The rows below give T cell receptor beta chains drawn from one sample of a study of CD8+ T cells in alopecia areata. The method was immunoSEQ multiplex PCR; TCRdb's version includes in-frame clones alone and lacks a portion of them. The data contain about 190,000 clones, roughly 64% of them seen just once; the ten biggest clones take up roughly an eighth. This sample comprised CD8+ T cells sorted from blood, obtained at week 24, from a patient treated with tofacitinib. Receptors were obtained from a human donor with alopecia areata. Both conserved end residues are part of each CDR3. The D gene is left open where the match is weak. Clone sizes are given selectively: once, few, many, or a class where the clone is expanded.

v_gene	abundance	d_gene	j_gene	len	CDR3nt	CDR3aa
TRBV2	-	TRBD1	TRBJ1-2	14	TGTGCCAGCAGTGACGGTTTGATTCGGACAGGGCTCACCTTC	CASSDGLIRTGLTF
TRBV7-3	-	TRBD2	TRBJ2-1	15	TGTGCCAGCAGCTCAGAGCCGGGGCGGGGGAATGAGCAGTTCTTC	CASSSEPGRGNEQFF
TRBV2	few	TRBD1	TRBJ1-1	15	TGTGCCAGCAAAGGGACAGGGATGGGGGACACTGAAGCTTTCTTT	CASKGTGMGDTEAFF
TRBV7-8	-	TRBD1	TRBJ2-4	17	TGTGCCAGCAGCTCTCAGCCCGGGACAGGGGCCCGGTTAACTCAGTACTTC	CASSSQPGTGARLTQYF
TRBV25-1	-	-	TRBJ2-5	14	TGTGCCAGCGTCGGACAGCGAACACAAGAGACCCAGTACTTC	CASVGQRTQETQYF
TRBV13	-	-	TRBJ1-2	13	TGTGCCAGCAGCTTAGCAGACTTGATTGGCTACACCTTC	CASSLADLIGYTF
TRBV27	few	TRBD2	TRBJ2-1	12	TGTGCCAGCAGTTTGGGGGGGAGCGGGCAGTTCTTC	CASSLGGSGQFF
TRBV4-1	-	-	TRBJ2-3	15	TGCGCCAGCAGCCAAGGCATAGACAGAACAGATACGCAGTATTTT	CASSQGIDRTDTQYF
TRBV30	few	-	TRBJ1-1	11	TGTGCCTGGAGTCTGATCTTTGAAGCTTTCTTT	CAWSLIFEAFF
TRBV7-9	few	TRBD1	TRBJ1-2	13	TGTGCCAGCGGATGGGACAGGGAGAATGGCTACACCTTC	CASGWDRENGYTF
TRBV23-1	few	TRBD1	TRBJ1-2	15	TGCGCCAGCAGTCAACCGGGACAGGAGAACTATGGCTACACCTTC	CASSQPGQENYGYTF
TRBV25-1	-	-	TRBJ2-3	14	TGTGCCAGCAGTGAATACAGGGTCCAGGATACGCAGTATTTT	CASSEYRVQDTQYF
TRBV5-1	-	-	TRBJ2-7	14	TGCGCCAGCAGCTTGGGGTTCGATTCCTACGAGCAGTACTTC	CASSLGFDSYEQYF
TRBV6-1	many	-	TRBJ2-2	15	TGTGCCAGCCCCCGGGGCAGGGGGAACACCGGGGAGCTGTTTTTT	CASPRGRGNTGELFF
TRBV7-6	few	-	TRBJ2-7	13	TGTGCCAGCAGCTCTCGGTCTTGGAACGAGCAGTACTTC	CASSSRSWNEQYF
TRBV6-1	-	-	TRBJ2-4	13	TGTGCCAGCAGTGGCGGGACAGCCAAACTCTGGTACTTC	CASSGGTAKLWYF
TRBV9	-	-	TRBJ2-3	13	TGTGCCAGCAGCCCCCCCCGCACAGATACGCAGTATTTT	CASSPPRTDTQYF
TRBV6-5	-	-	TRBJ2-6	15	TGTGCCAGCAGCGACAGCCCATCTGGGGCCAACGTCCTGACTTTC	CASSDSPSGANVLTF
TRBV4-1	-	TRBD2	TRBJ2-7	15	TGCGCCAGCAGCCAAGGGGCGGGAGGATCCTACGAGCAGTACTTC	CASSQGAGGSYEQYF
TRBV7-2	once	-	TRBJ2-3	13	TGTGCCAGCGGGCGGGGAAGCACAGATACGCAGTATTTT	CASGRGSTDTQYF
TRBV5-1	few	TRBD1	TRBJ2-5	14	TGCGCCAGCAGCCCCGCCGCCGACAGGGGGCACGTTAACTTC	CASSPAADRGHVNF
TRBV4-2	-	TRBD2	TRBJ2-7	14	TGTGCCAGCAGCTTAGGGACTAGCGGGGTCGAGCAGTACTTC	CASSLGTSGVEQYF
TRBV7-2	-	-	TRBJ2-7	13	TGTGCCAGCACCCAAGGGATGTCCTACGAGCAGTACTTC	CASTQGMSYEQYF
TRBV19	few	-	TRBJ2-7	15	TGTGCCAGTAGTTCCCTCCCCGGGGGGCGATACGAGCAGTACTTC	CASSSLPGGRYEQYF